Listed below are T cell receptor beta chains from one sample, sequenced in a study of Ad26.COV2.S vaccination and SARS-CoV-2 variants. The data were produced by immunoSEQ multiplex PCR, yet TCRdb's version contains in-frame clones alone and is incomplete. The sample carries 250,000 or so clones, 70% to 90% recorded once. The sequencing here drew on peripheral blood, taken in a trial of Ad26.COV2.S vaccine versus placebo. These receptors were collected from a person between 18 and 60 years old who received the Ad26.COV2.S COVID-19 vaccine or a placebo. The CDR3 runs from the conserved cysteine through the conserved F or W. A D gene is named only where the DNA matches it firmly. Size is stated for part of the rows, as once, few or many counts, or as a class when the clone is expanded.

DNA: TGTGCCAGCAGTTACCCAGACTCGAGCTCCTACAATGAGCAGTTCTTC
CDR3: CASSYPDSSSYNEQFF
J: TRBJ2-1
D: NA
V: TRBV6-2/TRBV6-3
size: NA

DNA: TGTGCCAGCAGTTACTCGGGGTCTGGGGCCAACGTCCTGACTTTC
CDR3: CASSYSGSGANVLTF
J: TRBJ2-6
D: NA
V: TRBV6-5
size: NA

DNA: TGTGCCAGTAGTATCGGACAGGGGATGCTTCTACCCCAGCATTTT
CDR3: CASSIGQGMLLPQHF
J: TRBJ1-5
D: TRBD1
V: TRBV19
size: NA

DNA: TGCGCCAGCAGCCAGTCAGGGAACTCTGGAAACACCATATATTTT
CDR3: CASSQSGNSGNTIYF
J: TRBJ1-3
D: NA
V: TRBV4-3
size: NA

DNA: TGTGCCAGCAGCCTGCATCTCTATGGCTACACCTTC
CDR3: CASSLHLYGYTF
J: TRBJ1-2
D: NA
V: TRBV7-2
size: NA

DNA: TGCGCCAGCAGCTTGGGTTTGAGGGGAGGAGAGACCCAGTACTTC
CDR3: CASSLGLRGGETQYF
J: TRBJ2-5
D: NA
V: TRBV5-1
size: few

DNA: TGTGCCAGCAGCTTACGGGGACTAGCGGGGGCTGAGCAGTTCTTC
CDR3: CASSLRGLAGAEQFF
J: TRBJ2-1
D: TRBD2
V: TRBV5-4
size: NA

DNA: TGTGCCAGTAGTACTGAGCGGGGGTATGTCGATACGCAGTATTTT
CDR3: CASSTERGYVDTQYF
J: TRBJ2-3
D: TRBD2
V: TRBV19
size: NA

DNA: TGTGCCACCAGTGATTTAGTAGGGGGCAATGAGCAGTTCTTC
CDR3: CATSDLVGGNEQFF
J: TRBJ2-1
D: NA
V: TRBV24-1
size: NA

DNA: TGCAGCGTCTCCGGAGGGGGACTAGCGGGTTACAATGAGCAGTTCTTC
CDR3: CSVSGGGLAGYNEQFF
J: TRBJ2-1
D: TRBD2
V: TRBV29-1
size: NA

DNA: TGTGCCAGCAGCTTAGGAGCGACAGGGGGTGTAAAACTGTTTTTT
CDR3: CASSLGATGGVKLFF
J: TRBJ1-4
D: TRBD1
V: TRBV13
size: once

DNA: TGTGCCAGCTCACCTCAGGGGGGGAATTCACCCCTCCACTTT
CDR3: CASSPQGGNSPLHF
J: TRBJ1-6
D: TRBD1
V: TRBV18
size: NA

DNA: TGTGCCAGCAGCTTATGGGGGGCATCCTACGAGCAGTACTTC
CDR3: CASSLWGASYEQYF
J: TRBJ2-7
D: NA
V: TRBV5-6
size: NA

DNA: TGTGCCAGCAGCTCGACCCTCGATACGCAGTATTTT
CDR3: CASSSTLDTQYF
J: TRBJ2-3
D: NA
V: TRBV5-4
size: few

DNA: TGCGCCAGCAGTGAGTGGACTAGCGGGAGAGGGACCAAAAACATTCAGTACTTC
CDR3: CASSEWTSGRGTKNIQYF
J: TRBJ2-4
D: TRBD2
V: TRBV10-1
size: few

DNA: TGTGCCAGCAGTTCGGGACAATTAACCTACGAGCAGTACTTC
CDR3: CASSSGQLTYEQYF
J: TRBJ2-7
D: NA
V: TRBV2
size: NA

DNA: TGCGCCAGCAGCTTACACAGGGTCGGGGACACTGAAGCTTTCTTT
CDR3: CASSLHRVGDTEAFF
J: TRBJ1-1
D: NA
V: TRBV5-1
size: once

DNA: TGTGCCAGCAGTGAATCGGAAGCAGGGGGCGCGAGGATTACCTTC
CDR3: CASSESEAGGARITF
J: TRBJ1-2
D: TRBD1
V: TRBV25-1
size: NA

DNA: TGTGCCAGCAGACGGACAGGGGCCGACTATGGCTACACCTTC
CDR3: CASRRTGADYGYTF
J: TRBJ1-2
D: TRBD1
V: TRBV2
size: NA

DNA: TGTGCCAGCAGTGTCTTAAGACAGGGGTCTGGCTACACCTTC
CDR3: CASSVLRQGSGYTF
J: TRBJ1-2
D: TRBD1
V: TRBV2
size: NA

DNA: TGCGCCAGCGCCGAGACACGGCTCGGCTATGGCTACACCTTC
CDR3: CASAETRLGYGYTF
J: TRBJ1-2
D: NA
V: TRBV4-1
size: NA

DNA: TGTGCCAGCTCAGTGGGCGCGAACACTGAAGCTTTCTTT
CDR3: CASSVGANTEAFF
J: TRBJ1-1
D: NA
V: TRBV18
size: NA

DNA: TGTGCCAGCAGCCAAGGAAGGGGGGCGCTGGGCGAAAAACTGTTTTTT
CDR3: CASSQGRGALGEKLFF
J: TRBJ1-4
D: NA
V: TRBV3-1/TRBV3-2
size: NA

DNA: TGCGCCAGCAGCCAAGGGGTAGCGGGAGGGAATGAGCAGTTCTTC
CDR3: CASSQGVAGGNEQFF
J: TRBJ2-1
D: TRBD2
V: TRBV4-3
size: NA

DNA: TGCGCCAGCCGCCCCTCCCAGGGAAGTGGCGGGAGGTTCGCCTACAATGAGCAGTTCTTC
CDR3: CASRPSQGSGGRFAYNEQFF
J: TRBJ2-1
D: TRBD2
V: TRBV5-1
size: NA

DNA: TGCGCCAGCAGCCAAGTTAGGGGCAGGGAAGAATATCAGCCCCAGCATTTT
CDR3: CASSQVRGREEYQPQHF
J: TRBJ1-5
D: NA
V: TRBV4-1
size: NA

DNA: TGTGCCAGCAGCCTTCACCCTGGCCCCATTCAGTACTTC
CDR3: CASSLHPGPIQYF
J: TRBJ2-4
D: NA
V: TRBV3-1/TRBV3-2
size: NA

DNA: TGTGCCAGCGGCGACAGAACGAACACTGAAGCTTTCTTT
CDR3: CASGDRTNTEAFF
J: TRBJ1-1
D: NA
V: TRBV3-1/TRBV3-2
size: few

DNA: TGTGCCAGCAGCAAAGTAGGGGGCAGACCGAACACTGAAGCTTTCTTT
CDR3: CASSKVGGRPNTEAFF
J: TRBJ1-1
D: NA
V: TRBV21-1
size: NA

DNA: TGCAGCGGCAGGGACAGTGAAGCTTTCTTT
CDR3: CSGRDSEAFF
J: TRBJ1-1
D: TRBD1
V: TRBV29-1
size: NA

DNA: TGTGCCAGCAGATCCGACTTGGCCGGGACGGTAAACACCGGGGAGCTGTTTTTT
CDR3: CASRSDLAGTVNTGELFF
J: TRBJ2-2
D: NA
V: TRBV7-8
size: once

DNA: TGTGCCAGCTCAACGGGAAATAGCAATCAGCCCCAGCATTTT
CDR3: CASSTGNSNQPQHF
J: TRBJ1-5
D: NA
V: TRBV18
size: NA

DNA: TGTGCCAGCAGTCCCCCCTCTTACGAGCAGTACTTC
CDR3: CASSPPSYEQYF
J: TRBJ2-7
D: NA
V: TRBV6-2/TRBV6-3
size: NA